A single sample gave rise to the 14 T cell receptor beta chains below, sequenced in a study of blood T cell repertoires in COVID-19. Clones were sequenced by immunoSEQ multiplex PCR, and TCRdb holds only the in-frame ones, with some missing. This sample yields about 500,000 clones, of which 75% to 90% are seen a single time; about 0.65% belongs to the top ten. The sample comprised PBMCs or T cells enriched from blood (not recorded which). Source of these receptors: a woman between 18 and 30 years old who had recovered from COVID-19.

V usage is TRBV11-2 and J usage is TRBJ2-7, with a weak D call TRBD2 (5 bases). The CDR3 spans 15 residues. V was pared by 4 bases and J by 2 bases, with 15 bases between. Germline assignment: CDR1 SGHAT and CDR2 FQNNGV. The CDR3 protein is CASSSVRGSTYEQYF. In nucleotides, the CDR3 is TGTGCCAGCAGCTCCGTACGGGGTTCCACCTACGAGCAGTACTTC.

This clone was seen just once. The V call is TRBV5-4, the J call TRBJ2-1; TRBD1 might be the D (6 bases). Germline CDR1 and CDR2: SGHNT and YYREEE (reference sequence). V dropped 5 bases and J dropped 4 bases, with 13 bases sitting between them. This CDR3 is built from 14 residues. The CDR3 region has the DNA TGTGCCAGCAGTAAACAGGGAGATTACAATGAGCAGTTCTTC. Translating gives CASSKQGDYNEQFF.

This clone was seen more than once but under ten times. The chain combines TRBV4-1 with TRBJ1-6, with 10 bases that match TRBD1. After removal of 3 bases from V and 7 bases from J, the junction contained 9 bases not matched to a gene. CDR1 and CDR2 (germline): MGHRA, YSYEKL. The CDR3 runs 17 residues. CDR3 DNA sequence: TGCGCCAGCAGCCACCCTGGGGGACAGGGGAAAAATTCACCCCTCCACTTT. It specifies CASSHPGGQGKNSPLHF.

The chain couples TRBV27 to TRBJ1-1, with TRBD1 as a possible D gene (5 bases). This CDR3 spans 16 amino acids. The germline V and J ends were trimmed by 3 bases and 0 bases, with 14 bases remaining between them. The germline CDR1 and CDR2 sequences are MNHEY and SMNVEV (reference sequence). This chain's CDR3 is CASSFGSGELNTEAFF. The CDR3 bases are TGTGCCAGCAGTTTTGGGTCGGGGGAGTTGAACACTGAAGCTTTCTTT.

The chain carries TRBV27 and TRBJ1-1, with D uncertain. The CDR3 is made up of 14 amino acids. V lost 1 base, J lost 4 bases, and 10 bases lay in between. Germline loops: CDR1 MNHEY, CDR2 SMNVEV (reference sequence). DNA for the CDR3: TGTGCCAGCAGTTTATTTAGGGAGGGCACTGAAGCTTTCTTT. It encodes CASSLFREGTEAFF.

In DNA, the CDR3 is TGCGCCAGCAGCTTGGCCGGGGCAAGAGGGGGTGGCGCCGGGGAGCTGTTTTTT. Its translation is CASSLAGARGGGAGELFF. The chain uses TRBV5-1 and TRBJ2-2; D possibly corresponds to TRBD1 (6 bases). Germline CDR1 SGHRS, CDR2 YFSETQ. This CDR3 spans 18 amino acids. Between the trimmed V and J ends, which lost 0 bases and 6 bases, there was a span of 21 bases.

V and J are TRBV6-2 or TRBV6-3 and TRBJ1-4; D is uncertain. The V end was cut by 4 bases, the J end by 4 bases, with 10 bases between. Germline assignment: CDR1 MNHEY and CDR2 SVGEGT. CDR3 length equals 14 residues. The CDR3 region has the DNA TGTGCCAGCAGTTCTCGCAACGGTAATGAAAAACTGTTTTTT. It codes for CASSSRNGNEKLFF.

This sequence joins TRBV18 and TRBJ1-2; TRBD1 matches at 9 bases. CDR1 and CDR2 from the germline V gene are KGHSH and LQKENI. The CDR3 is 14 residues long. V lost 3 bases and J lost 8; bases outside the gene matches: 7. The CDR3 protein is CASSPADRGGGYTF. The CDR3 nucleotides read TGTGCCAGCTCACCCGCGGACAGGGGAGGAGGCTACACCTTC.

The chain is built from TRBV12-5 and TRBJ1-6, with D hard to call. Germline V gene sequence: CDR1 LGHNT, CDR2 FRNRAP. The CDR3 contains 12 residues. Trimming removed 3 bases from V and 6 bases from J, with 3 bases in between. In DNA, the CDR3 is TGTGCTAGTGGTTTCCTTAATTCACCCCTCCACTTT. This gives the protein CASGFLNSPLHF.

The chain combines TRBV6-1 with TRBJ1-1; D unresolved. The CDR3 contains 12 residues. Germline values: CDR1 MNHNS, CDR2 SASEGT. V shed 7 bases and J shed 1 base, with 7 bases lying between them. In DNA, the CDR3 is TGTGCCAGCATTACACCGAACACTGAAGCTTTCTTT. Translated: CASITPNTEAFF.

The rearrangement links TRBV11-2 to TRBJ2-7, with 9 positions matching TRBD1. With V trimmed by 5 bases and J by 1 base, 6 bases remained unmatched. The CDR3 extends over 15 amino acids. Germline lookup yields CDR1 SGHAT and CDR2 FQNNGV. The chain's CDR3 is CASSRRQGDSYEQYF. In DNA form, the CDR3 reads TGTGCCAGCAGCCGCAGACAGGGGGATTCCTACGAGCAGTACTTC.

The chain is built from TRBV27 and TRBJ1-5; D is uncertain. Per the germline V gene, CDR1 is MNHEY and CDR2 is SMNVEV (reference sequence). The CDR3 runs 16 residues. V was trimmed by 5 bases and J by 4 bases, leaving 18 bases between them. DNA for the CDR3: TGTGCCAGCAGTCCTTCCCGACACAATACTAATCAGCCCCAGCATTTT. Protein: CASSPSRHNTNQPQHF.

This chain uses TRBV2 with TRBJ2-4; no reliable D call. The CDR3 has 16 amino acids. Germline V gene data show CDR1 as SNHLY and CDR2 as FYNNEI. Trimming took off 1 base at V and 7 bases at J, with 17 bases between the two ends. This CDR3 reads CASSEGGLENRNIQYF. As DNA, the CDR3 is TGTGCCAGCAGTGAAGGTGGCCTGGAGAATAGGAACATTCAGTACTTC.

This chain connects TRBV5-1 to TRBJ1-1; D is perhaps TRBD1 (5 bases). The CDR3 is 14 amino acids. Germline assignment: CDR1 SGHRS and CDR2 YFSETQ. V was shortened by 0 bases and J by 7 bases, with 13 bases between the two germline ends. In DNA form, the CDR3 reads TGCGCCAGCAGCTTGGGGGGACTGGGGTATGAAGCTTTCTTT. Translating gives CASSLGGLGYEAFF.